These 8 T cell receptor beta chains were all obtained from the same sample, sequenced in a study of patients and donors after allogeneic stem cell transplantation. TCRdb re-derived calls from the RT-PCR reads in MiXCR, one entry per CDR3 protein. The sample contains 200,000 to 250,000 distinct CDR3 sequences, about 37% of which appear only once. The source material was blood, either unsorted or a sorted T cell fraction (not recorded which). Receptors originate from a human donor who was either an allogeneic HSCT recipient or a stem cell or donor lymphocyte infusion donor (not recorded which). It is not recorded whose cells these are; they may come from a transplant donor.

This clonotype has a handful of counts. The chain combines TRBV29-1 with TRBJ1-2; 8 bases match TRBD1. Germline loops: CDR1 SQVTM, CDR2 ANQGSEA. The CDR3 loop spans 12 amino acids. With 4 bases clipped from V and 5 bases from J, the junction kept 3 bases outside the gene matches. DNA of the CDR3: TGCAGCGTTGTGGACAGGGATTATGGCTACACCTTC. Translation: CSVVDRDYGYTF.

The chain links TRBV15 to TRBJ2-6; D is uncertain. Germline V gene sequence: CDR1 LNHNV, CDR2 YYDKDF (reference sequence). This CDR3 is built from 15 residues. V shed 3 bases and J shed 0 bases, with 6 bases lying between them. CDR3 sequence reads: CATSSAYSGANVLTF. CDR3 DNA sequence: TGTGCCACCAGCAGTGCCTACTCTGGGGCCAACGTCCTGACTTTC.

This clonotype was counted between two and nine times. This chain links TRBV28 with TRBJ2-7; a weak D match, TRBD1 (6 bases). V gave up 6 bases and J gave up 2 bases, with 17 bases separating them. CDR1 is MDHEN and CDR2 is SYDVKM in the germline V gene. The CDR3 spans 15 residues. The CDR3 bases are TGTGCCAGCAGACGGCTACCGGGACAAGCCTACGAGCAGTACTTC. Its protein is CASRRLPGQAYEQYF.

This clonotype has a handful of counts. The rearrangement uses TRBV4-1 and TRBJ1-4; 7 positions match TRBD1. The CDR3 sequence is 13 residues long. Looked up from germline, CDR1 is MGHRA and CDR2 is YSYEKL. V gave up 0 bases and J gave up 16 bases; unmatched junction bases: 8. As DNA, the CDR3 is TGCGCCAGCAGCCAAGAGAGGGGAGACAGGGCGTTTTTT. It is translated as CASSQERGDRAFF.

The genes are TRBV5-1 and TRBJ2-5, with unresolved D. Trimming pared 0 bases from V and 5 bases from J, leaving 8 bases between. The CDR3 loop spans 13 amino acids. The germline gives CDR1 SGHRS, CDR2 YFSETQ. The CDR3 coding sequence is TGCGCCAGCAGCTTGGGTCGTCGGGAGACCCAGTACTTC. The encoded protein is CASSLGRRETQYF.

Concerning this clonotype: One junction end disagrees with the germline gene, perhaps due to a read error. This sequence joins TRBV14 and TRBJ1-1; 7 nucleotides match TRBD1. The V gene's germline CDR1 is SGHDN and CDR2 FVKESK. This CDR3 is built from 15 residues. CDR3 sequence: CASSQLTGTYTVAFF. The DNA for the CDR3 is TGTGCCAGCAGCCAATTGACAGGGACGTACACTGTAGCTTTCTTT.

The chain uses TRBV3-1 and TRBJ2-1; 7 positions match TRBD1. J was trimmed by 5 bases and V by 4 bases; bases with no gene match: 8. The CDR3 totals 15 residues. Germline loops: CDR1 LGHDT, CDR2 YNNKEL (reference sequence). DNA of the CDR3: TGTGCCAGCAGCCCCGAAGGGGGCCCCGACAATGAGCAGTTCTTC. Its translation: CASSPEGGPDNEQFF.

The chain has TRBV12-3 or TRBV12-4 and TRBJ2-3; D possibly corresponds to TRBD2 (6 bases). V gave up 11 bases and J gave up 4 bases, with 19 bases separating them. This CDR3 spans 14 amino acids. DNA for the CDR3: TGTGCCCAGAGCTTTTTCGGGGGTGCAGATACGCAGTATTTT. This encodes CAQSFFGGADTQYF.